This T cell receptor (beta chain) came from a study of T cells expressing NK-cell markers (dated by TCRdb to about 2020). For the study in its entirety: In sorted CD3+CD56+NKG2C+, CD3+CD56+NKG2C- and CD3+CD56-NKG2C+ T-cell subsets from several donors, TCR beta-chain repertoires were profiled. The study sequenced eight donors, all healthy volunteers chosen at random: three men and five women. Among the eight sequenced donors, only one was HCMV-seronegative, while the other seven were HCMV-seropositive. Illumina HiSeq 2000/2500, MiSeq or NextSeq was used to sequence libraries as 2 x 150 bp reads. Overall results and qualifications from the work: It remained unclear whether the expanded NKG2C-expressing T cell clones were specific for HCMV antigens. Those dominant clonotypes were again the most abundant among CD3+CD56-NKG2C+ cells in a handful of donors, at about 25-60.1%. For six donors, the dominant CD3+CD56+NKG2C+ clonotypes were among the top 10 CD8+ clonotypes and accounted for 1.0-7.0% of CD8+ T cells.

Instrument on record: Illumina HiSeq 2000. The TCR beta cDNA libraries were made using 5'RACE template switching, a step that added both a universal primer site and unique molecular identifiers. Priming for cDNA synthesis came from the TCR beta constant segment, and two successive PCR amplification steps followed. The authors' pipeline ran thus. Reads were demultiplexed and grouped by UMI with MIGEC, and clonotypes were assembled and quantified with MiTCR. To exclude erroneous sequences, only TCR cDNA sequences supported by at least two reads were retained. The tcR package was used for downstream repertoire analysis, and clonotypes were matched between fractions using CDR3 nucleotide sequence together with V segment. VDJmatch was used to annotate antigen specificity against VDJdb, with one amino acid substitution in CDR3 allowed. After the reads were reprocessed by TCRdb, one entry was made per CDR3 protein sequence, with no DNA. TCRdb's processing, not the authors', yielded these V and J calls. The table for this sample records hundreds of thousands of distinct CDR3 sequences. The top ten hold around 3.9% of the sample.

A commercial ELISA kit detecting HCMV-specific IgG in serum was used to determine HCMV serostatus. Ficoll density gradient centrifugation was used to isolate peripheral blood mononuclear cells from blood. Points on this clonotype: Its antigen is currently not known.

Specimen: blood T cells: a sorted CD56 or NKG2C T cell subset, CD4+ or CD8+ T cells, or bulk PBMC T cells (not recorded which). This receptor was obtained from a woman aged 18 to 75 in good health.

The CDR3 protein is CASNDRNNYGYTF. This chain is built from TRBV19 and TRBJ1-2; the TCRdb D gene call, TRBD1, has no DNA to confirm it. CDR3 length: 13 amino acids, cysteine to phenylalanine. The protein alone is recorded here. CDR1 and CDR2 are read off the germline V gene (reference sequence) as LNHDA and SQIVND.